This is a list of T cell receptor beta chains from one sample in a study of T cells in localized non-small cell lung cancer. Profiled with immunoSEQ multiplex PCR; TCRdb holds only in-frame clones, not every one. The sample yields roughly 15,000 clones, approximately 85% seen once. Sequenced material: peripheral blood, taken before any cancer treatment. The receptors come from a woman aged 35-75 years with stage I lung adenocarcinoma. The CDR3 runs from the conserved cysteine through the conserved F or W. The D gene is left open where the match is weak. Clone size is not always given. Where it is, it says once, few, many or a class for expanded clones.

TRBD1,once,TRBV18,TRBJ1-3,CASSPPGQGANTIYF,TGTGCCAGCTCACCACCCGGGCAGGGGGCGAACACCATATATTTT
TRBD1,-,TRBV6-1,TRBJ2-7,CASSARQGDNEQYF,TGTGCCAGCAGTGCCCGACAGGGTGACAACGAGCAGTACTTC
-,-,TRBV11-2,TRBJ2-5,CASSFGSEGGTQYF,TGTGCCAGCAGCTTCGGGAGTGAAGGGGGGACCCAGTACTTC
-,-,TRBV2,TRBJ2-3,CASSGAGDTQYF,TGTGCCAGCAGTGGTGCGGGGGATACGCAGTATTTT
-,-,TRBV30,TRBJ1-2,CAWSPNPPQGPPYGYTF,TGTGCCTGGAGTCCCAACCCCCCCCAGGGGCCGCCCTATGGCTACACCTTC
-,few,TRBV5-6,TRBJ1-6,CASTYGRANSPLHF,TGTGCCAGCACTTATGGCAGGGCTAATTCACCCCTCCACTTT
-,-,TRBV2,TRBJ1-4,CASSDRGVTNEKLFF,TGTGCCAGCAGTGATAGGGGGGTAACTAATGAAAAACTGTTTTTT
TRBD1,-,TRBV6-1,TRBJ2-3,CASSEARTGFTDTQYF,TGTGCCAGCAGTGAAGCAAGGACAGGGTTCACAGATACGCAGTATTTT
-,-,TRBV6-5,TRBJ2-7,CASSYPGPPYEQYF,TGTGCCAGCAGTTACCCGGGGCCCCCTTACGAGCAGTACTTC
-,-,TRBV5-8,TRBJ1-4,CASRELEKLFF,TGTGCCAGCAGAGAACTTGAAAAACTGTTTTTT
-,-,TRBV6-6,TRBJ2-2,CASSYIRLANTGELFF,TGTGCCAGCAGTTACATTCGGCTCGCGAACACCGGGGAGCTGTTTTTT
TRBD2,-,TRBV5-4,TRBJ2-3,CASSWEPGGRRYF,TGTGCCAGCAGCTGGGAGCCGGGGGGGCGTCGGTATTTT
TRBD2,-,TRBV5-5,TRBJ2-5,CASDRTLAGIEETQYF,TGTGCCAGCGATAGGACACTAGCGGGGATCGAAGAGACCCAGTACTTC
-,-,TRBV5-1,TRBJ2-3,CASSLSRSTDTQYF,TGCGCCAGCAGCTTGTCTAGGAGCACAGATACGCAGTATTTT
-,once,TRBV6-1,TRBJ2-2,CASSALRTGTGELFF,TGTGCCAGCAGTGCCCTTCGGACGGGTACCGGGGAGCTGTTTTTT
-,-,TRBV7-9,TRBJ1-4,CASSLDRVKTNEKLFF,TGTGCCAGCAGCTTAGACAGGGTGAAAACTAATGAAAAACTGTTTTTT
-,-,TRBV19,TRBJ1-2,CASSPGGAVYGYTF,TGTGCCAGTAGCCCGGGGGGGGCGGTCTATGGCTACACCTTC
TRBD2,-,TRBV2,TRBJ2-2,CASGSRLAANTGELFF,TGTGCCAGCGGATCTAGACTAGCGGCGAACACCGGGGAGCTGTTTTTT
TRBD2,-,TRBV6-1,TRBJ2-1,CASRGIRGGYNEQFF,TGTGCCAGCAGAGGTATTCGCGGGGGCTACAATGAGCAGTTCTTC
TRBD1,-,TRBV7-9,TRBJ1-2,CASSSSGTGATSYGYTF,TGTGCCAGCAGCTCTTCCGGGACAGGGGCGACTAGCTATGGCTACACCTTC
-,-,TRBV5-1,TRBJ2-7,CASSLRGGSGYEQYF,TGCGCCAGCAGCTTACGAGGAGGCTCCGGATACGAGCAGTACTTC
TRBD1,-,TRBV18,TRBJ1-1,CASSPRQGPSGNTEAFF,TGTGCCAGCTCACCTAGACAGGGACCGTCGGGGAACACTGAAGCTTTCTTT
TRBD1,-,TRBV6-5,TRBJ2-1,CASRADRGFYNEQFF,TGTGCCAGCAGGGCCGACAGGGGTTTTTACAATGAGCAGTTCTTC
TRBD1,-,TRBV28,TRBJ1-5,CASKGDRAGEPQHF,TGTGCCAGTAAGGGGGACAGGGCGGGAGAGCCCCAGCATTTT
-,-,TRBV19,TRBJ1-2,CASSMVGELGYTF,TGTGCCAGTAGTATGGTAGGGGAATTGGGCTACACCTTC
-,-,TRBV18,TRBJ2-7,CASSRNYEQYF,TGTGCCAGCTCACGCAACTACGAGCAGTACTTC
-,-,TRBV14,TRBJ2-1,CASSSDSAGGSYNEQFF,TGTGCCAGCAGCTCCGATTCAGCGGGTGGCTCCTACAATGAGCAGTTCTTC
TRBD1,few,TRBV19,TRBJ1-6,CASSIGTANSPLHF,TGTGCCAGTAGTATCGGGACAGCTAATTCACCCCTCCACTTT
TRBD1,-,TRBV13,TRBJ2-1,CASSRQGDEQFF,TGTGCCAGCAGCCGACAGGGGGATGAGCAGTTCTTC
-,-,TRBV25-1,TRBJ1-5,CASSDEPGGSKPQHF,TGTGCCAGCAGTGATGAGCCGGGCGGATCGAAGCCCCAGCATTTT
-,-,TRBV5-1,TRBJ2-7,CASSLEGGADEQYF,TGCGCCAGCAGCTTAGAAGGGGGGGCGGACGAGCAGTACTTC